A single sample gave rise to the 20 T cell receptor beta chains below, sequenced in a study of OX40 agonist ivuxolimab in advanced cancers. Some clones are missing from TCRdb's copy, which holds only in-frame ones; the method was immunoSEQ multiplex PCR. The sample comprises fewer than 65,000 clones, approximately 90% of which are singletons, and about 5.4% rests with the top ten. Sequences were derived from CD4+ or CD8+ T cells sorted from blood, sampled in a trial of the OX40 agonist ivuxolimab. The receptors derive from an adult with an advanced solid tumor such as melanoma, head and neck, liver or kidney cancer.

The rearrangement uses TRBV18 and TRBJ2-5; D uncertain. Germline V gene data show CDR1 as KGHSH and CDR2 as LQKENI. Between the trimmed V and J ends, which lost 0 bases and 9 bases, there was a span of 14 bases. This CDR3 comprises 14 residues. CDR3 coding DNA: TGTGCCAGCTCACCACCGCAGCGCCATCAGGCCCAGTACTTC. Translating gives CASSPPQRHQAQYF.

This clone was found a few times. The J gene is TRBJ1-5, the V gene TRBV4-1, with TRBD1 matching 9 bases. The junction had 16 bases not matched to a gene; V was cut back by 2 bases and J by 8 bases. Germline CDR1 and CDR2: MGHRA and YSYEKL. The CDR3 is 18 residues long. The CDR3 here is CASSQNPLLTGGRKPQHF. CDR3 sequence (DNA): TGCGCCAGCAGCCAAAACCCTCTCTTGACAGGGGGGAGGAAGCCCCAGCATTTT.

The rearrangement links TRBV20-1 to TRBJ1-2, with D hard to call. This CDR3 has 11 amino acids. Germline CDR1 is DFQATT and CDR2 is SNEGSKA (reference sequence). CDR3 bases: TGCAGCCTAGGCGTAACCTGGGGCTACACCTTC. As protein: CSLGVTWGYTF.

The genes are TRBV19 and TRBJ1-6; D remains ambiguous. Trimming removed 9 bases at V and 9 bases at J, with 15 bases between. Germline lookup yields CDR1 LNHDA and CDR2 SQIVND (reference sequence). This CDR3 region has 13 residues. The CDR3 DNA is TGTGCCAGCAGACGAGAGGCGGGTTCACCCCTCCACTTT. Its protein is CASRREAGSPLHF.

The V gene is TRBV7-2, the J gene TRBJ1-3; D is perhaps TRBD1 (5 bases). V was cut by 2 bases and J by 2 bases, with 16 bases left in between. CDR3 length equals 17 residues. Germline V gene data show CDR1 as SGHTA and CDR2 as FQGNSA. The CDR3 DNA reads TGTGCCAGCAGCTTAAGGGTCGGGGCCAGTGCTGGAAACACCATATATTTT. It translates to CASSLRVGASAGNTIYF.

This clone came up once. The chain carries TRBV6-5 and TRBJ2-2; D is ambiguous. The CDR3 has 15 amino acids. Trimming left V 0 bases short and J 6 bases short, with 11 bases between. Germline lookup yields CDR1 MNHEY and CDR2 SVGAGI. CDR3 coding DNA: TGTGCCAGCAGTTACTCGATCTTAGGTTCCGGGGAGCTGTTTTTT. It is translated as CASSYSILGSGELFF.

The rearrangement joins TRBV10-3 to TRBJ2-2; no clear D. The CDR3 consists of 14 residues. V was shortened by 8 bases and J by 2 bases, with 12 bases between the two germline ends. Germline values: CDR1 ENHRY, CDR2 SYGVKD. CDR3 in amino acids: CAIRQATNTGELFF. CDR3 sequence (DNA): TGTGCCATCCGGCAGGCCACAAACACCGGGGAGCTGTTTTTT.

The gene calls are TRBV29-1 and TRBJ1-2; 10 bases line up with TRBD1. The V and J ends lost 7 bases and 5 bases, in that order; junction bases with no gene match: 4. CDR1 is SQVTM and CDR2 is ANQGSEA in the germline V gene. The CDR3 length is 12 residues. As DNA, the CDR3 is TGCAGCGCCGCGGGACAGGGGTATGGCTACACCTTC. Its protein is CSAAGQGYGYTF.

This chain uses TRBV7-2 with TRBJ1-2; a possible D gene is TRBD1 (5 bases). The CDR3 spans 14 residues. Trimming cost V 8 bases and J 2 bases, with 15 bases left between them. Germline loops: CDR1 SGHTA, CDR2 FQGNSA. As DNA, the CDR3 is TGTGCCAGCCGCCCGGGTGGGGGAAACTATGGCTACACCTTC. It is translated as CASRPGGGNYGYTF.

The table lists this clone with a count of one. The rearrangement uses TRBV2 and TRBJ2-7; 8 positions match TRBD1. CDR1 is SNHLY and CDR2 is FYNNEI in the germline V gene. J was trimmed by 2 bases and V by 5 bases; bases with no gene match: 5. The CDR3 extends over 14 amino acids. CDR3 sequence (DNA): TGTGCCAGCAGTCTACAGGGGGAGCCCTACGAGCAGTACTTC. Encoded protein: CASSLQGEPYEQYF.

V is TRBV20-1 and J is TRBJ1-2; possibly TRBD1 for D (6 bases). This CDR3 contains 11 residues. Trimming took 8 bases from V and 8 from J, leaving 15 bases between them. Germline values: CDR1 DFQATT, CDR2 SNEGSKA (reference sequence). CDR3 amino acids: CSWRGAPGYTF. In DNA form, the CDR3 reads TGCAGTTGGAGGGGGGCGCCGGGCTACACCTTC.

This clone was found once. V usage is TRBV5-1 and J usage is TRBJ2-5, with 8 bases lining up with TRBD2. Trimming took 2 bases from V and 2 from J; bases not matched to a gene: 8. Germline-derived CDR1 and CDR2 are SGHRS and YFSETQ. The CDR3 spans 16 residues. CDR3 in DNA: TGCGCCAGCAGCTTTGGTAGCGGGAATGGGCAAGAGACCCAGTACTTC. Encoded protein: CASSFGSGNGQETQYF.

The chain links TRBV27 to TRBJ2-7, with 11 positions matching TRBD1. V shed 3 bases, J shed 3 bases, and the junction held 13 bases outside the gene matches. Germline-derived CDR1 and CDR2 are MNHEY and SMNVEV (reference sequence). This CDR3 comprises 18 residues. CDR3: CASSLRNPTGTGGYEQYF. CDR3 DNA sequence: TGTGCCAGCAGTTTGCGAAATCCTACCGGGACAGGGGGCTACGAGCAGTACTTC.

The V gene is TRBV4-2, the J gene TRBJ2-7, with a tentative D call TRBD1 (5 bases). The CDR3 runs to 16 residues. CDR1 LGHNA and CDR2 YNFKEQ come from the germline V gene. Between the trimmed V and J ends, which lost 1 base and 2 bases, there was a span of 15 bases. Written as DNA, the CDR3 is TGTGCCAGCAGCCAAGGGGGTAGAGACAGAACCTACGAGCAGTACTTC. Its translation is CASSQGGRDRTYEQYF.

This rearrangement joins TRBV6-5 to TRBJ1-5; 7 nucleotides agree with TRBD1. The CDR3 has 15 residues. Germline V CDR1 and CDR2: MNHEY, SVGAGI. V lost 6 bases, J lost 3 bases, and 8 bases stayed unmatched. CDR3 residues: CASSPSTGHNQPQHF. CDR3 in DNA: TGTGCCAGCAGCCCGTCGACAGGGCACAATCAGCCCCAGCATTTT.

The CDR3 is CASSLGLAFDEQFF. CDR3 nucleotide sequence: TGTGCCAGCAGCTTGGGACTAGCGTTTGATGAGCAGTTCTTC. The chain joins TRBV5-4 to TRBJ2-1; 8 bases match TRBD2. Unmatched junction bases numbered 4, after V lost 0 bases and J lost 8 bases. The germline gives CDR1 SGHNT, CDR2 YYREEE (reference sequence). This CDR3 comprises 14 residues.

The chain carries TRBV7-9 and TRBJ2-5, with D hard to call. The CDR3 sequence is 14 residues long. Germline CDR1 is SEHNR and CDR2 is FQNEAQ (reference sequence). Trimming took off 3 bases at V and 1 base at J, with 9 bases between the two ends. The CDR3 DNA sequence: TGTGCCAGCAGCTTCGGCGGATTCCAAGAGACCCAGTACTTC. This translates into CASSFGGFQETQYF.

This clone is a singleton in its sample. V is TRBV2 and J is TRBJ2-5; no definite D call. The CDR3 has 15 amino acids. The germline V gene encodes CDR1 SNHLY and CDR2 FYNNEI. Trimming pared 7 bases from V and 1 base from J, leaving 16 bases between. The CDR3 DNA follows: TGTGCCAGCAACCTCCGCCCAGAGATCCAAGAGACCCAGTACTTC. Encoded protein: CASNLRPEIQETQYF.

J is TRBJ1-4 and V is TRBV11-2, with 9 bases fitting TRBD1. The CDR3 consists of 15 residues. Looked up from germline, CDR1 is SGHAT and CDR2 is FQNNGV. The J segment lost 8 bases and the V segment lost 1 base, leaving 5 bases of the junction unmatched. The CDR3 sequence: CASSLGDRDEEKLFF. The CDR3 DNA follows: TGTGCCAGCAGCTTAGGGGACAGGGATGAGGAAAAACTGTTTTTT.

This clone was counted a single time. V and J are TRBV5-1 and TRBJ1-4; D perhaps matches TRBD1 (5 bases). Deletions cut 3 bases from V and 3 bases from J, with 12 bases between. The length of the CDR3 is 15 residues. Germline V CDR1 and CDR2: SGHRS, YFSETQ. CDR3 protein: CASSSGGGANEKLFF. The CDR3 DNA follows: TGCGCCAGCAGCTCCGGCGGGGGGGCTAATGAAAAACTGTTTTTT.